This entry concerns a single T cell receptor beta chain. Its antigen is unknown. The entry originates in a study of T cells in localized non-small cell lung cancer. The CDR3 extends over 14 amino acids. Between the trimmed V and J ends, which lost 6 bases and 1 base, there was a span of 10 bases. Germline CDR1 is MNHEY and CDR2 is SVGAGI. Notes on the study in general: Median detection of top 100 tumor clones in adjacent lung was about 60 clones. Uninvolved nearby lung showed the greatest T cell clonality, exceeding that found in tumor. Longer overall survival was associated with a higher density of T cells in the blood.

The data were produced by immunoSEQ multiplex PCR, yet TCRdb's version contains in-frame clones alone and is incomplete. The sample lists 86,000 or so clones, about 83% occurring once. The chain couples TRBV6-5 to TRBJ1-5, with a tentative D call TRBD1 (5 bases). The specimen comprised peripheral blood, sampled before any cancer treatment. The TCR comes from a man between 40 and 70 years old with stage I lung adenocarcinoma. This chain's CDR3 is CASSPRQSNQPQHF. The DNA for the CDR3 is TGTGCCAGCAGCCCTCGACAGAGCAATCAGCCCCAGCATTTT.